Detailed here is one T cell receptor (beta chain). Its specificity is not known. The entry originates in a study of T cell responses to AZD1222 COVID-19 vaccine. Study as a whole: Recipients boosted at about 4 weeks or about 12 weeks are pooled.

Notes on the study in general: CD4 TCRs associated with vaccination spanned spike, dominating at 160-218 and 743-854. Seropositive at baseline were only six AZD1222 recipients.

V lost 3 bases, J lost 8 bases, and 13 bases lay in between. The CDR3 is 14 residues long. Germline V gene sequence: CDR1 MNHNS, CDR2 SASEGT. Generated by immunoSEQ multiplex PCR, the TCRdb table keeps only in-frame clones and is missing some. The table lists about 83,000 clones, more than 75% of them singletons. The chain recombines TRBV6-1 with TRBJ1-4, with D possibly being TRBD1 (6 bases). Sequences were derived from peripheral blood, sampled on day 0 of AZD1222 vaccination. This clonotype originated in an adult in good health. The CDR3 reads CASSDRQEGEKLFF. The DNA of the CDR3 is TGTGCCAGCAGTGATCGACAGGAGGGCGAAAAACTGTTTTTT.